Included here is one T cell receptor beta chain sequence, with context. Its antigen remains unidentified. The CDR3 extends over 12 amino acids. Trimming removed 1 base from V and 8 bases from J, with 6 bases in between. CDR1 SEHNR and CDR2 FQNEAQ come from the germline V gene (reference sequence). This specimen belongs to a study of graft-versus-host responses after intestinal transplantation. Sequencing used immunoSEQ multiplex PCR; TCRdb keeps in-frame clones, though not all of them. The sample shows almost 55,000 clones, 75% to 95% of them seen only once. Study outcomes and limitations: There were GvH clones found in recipient marrow, and some of them appeared first in ileum or blood.

The chain employs TRBV7-9 and TRBJ2-1; D unclear. This receptor was identified in a human patient who received an intestinal transplant, so some T cells may come from the graft donor. Here the sequenced sample was PBMCs, taken 650 to 670 days after intestinal transplant. CDR3 in amino acids: CASSLGSYEQFF. The CDR3 nucleotides are TGTGCCAGCAGCTTAGGAAGCTATGAGCAGTTCTTC.